A single T cell receptor beta chain is shown here with its context. In the original processing: Using reference gene primer amplification, nucleated cell counts were estimated. This table comes from immunoSEQ multiplex PCR, and its TCRdb copy is limited to in-frame clones, with some not included. V and J calls and clone size follow that table, whereas D and trimming were derived from the DNA. The table lists 150,000 to 180,000 clones, approximately 85% of them singletons. This CDR3 comprises 16 residues. Germline CDR1 is SNHLY and CDR2 is FYNNEI. The V end lost 1 base, the J end lost 0 bases, and 10 bases lay between the germline ends. These data come from a study of blood T cell repertoires in COVID-19. Across the whole study: Acute and convalescent COVID-19 specimens originated in the United States, Italy and Spain. PBMCs, B-cell-depleted T cells, or T cells were the source of the cDNA or gDNA that made up the material.

V usage is TRBV2 and J usage is TRBJ1-3, with D unclear. This TCR was sampled from a man in his sixties with COVID-19, enrolled during active disease. The sample consisted of peripheral blood. CDR3 residues: CASSEESIRSGNTIYF. CDR3 nucleotides: TGTGCCAGCAGTGAAGAATCTATCCGCTCTGGAAACACCATATATTTT.